Listed here are 15 T cell receptor beta chains from one sample, sequenced in a study. Tregs were sorted as CD4+CD25+CD127-/low cells. TCRdb reanalysed the 5' RACE reads using MiXCR and keeps one entry per CDR3 protein. The sample has some 32,000 distinct CDR3 sequences, 25% to 30% seen once. Sequenced input: tumor-infiltrating Tregs sorted from the breast tumor. Every receptor here comes from a female donor with breast cancer.

This clonotype came up many times. The V and J genes are TRBV6-5 and TRBJ1-6; 8 bases fit TRBD1. The CDR3 length is 16 residues. From germline, CDR1 is MNHEY and CDR2 SVGAGI. The J segment lost 5 bases and the V segment lost 6 bases, leaving 9 bases of the junction unmatched. CDR3 in amino acids: CASRLDRELNNSPLHF. CDR3 nucleotide sequence: TGTGCCAGCAGACTGGACAGGGAACTAAATAATTCACCCCTCCACTTT.

This clonotype was seen repeatedly, ten times or more. The V and J genes are TRBV7-6 and TRBJ1-3; the match to TRBD1 covers 7 bases. The CDR3 has 15 residues. Germline assignment: CDR1 SGHVS and CDR2 FNYEAQ. After removal of 0 bases from V and 4 bases from J, the junction contained 3 bases not matched to a gene. For the CDR3, the DNA is TGTGCCAGCAGCTTAGCGAGGGGGCAAGGAAACACCATATATTTT. Residues: CASSLARGQGNTIYF.

This clonotype was observed at least ten times. This sequence joins TRBV24-1 and TRBJ2-3; possibly TRBD1 for D (7 bases). There are 16 residues in the CDR3. Per germline, CDR1 KGHDR and CDR2 SFDVKD. V was clipped by 5 bases and J by 3 bases, with 17 bases between them. In DNA, the CDR3 is TGTGCCACCAGTGCCCTAAGGACAGGAGGGACAGATACGCAGTATTTT. Encoded protein: CATSALRTGGTDTQYF.

The table lists this clonotype with a few counts. It may be a read error: a sequence one base away is much more abundant. The chain uses TRBV9 and TRBJ2-7; D may be TRBD2 (6 bases). V lost 4 bases to trimming and J lost 2 bases, with 34 bases between them. Germline-derived CDR1 and CDR2 are SGDLS and YYNGEE. This CDR3 contains 21 residues. The CDR3 loop is CASSPHSGGASVGPEPYEQYF. The CDR3 region has the DNA TGTGCCAGCAGCCCCCACTCTGGTGGTGCTAGCGTTGGACCGGAACCCTACGAGCAGTACTTC.

There are a few counts of this clonotype. This sequence joins TRBV30 and TRBJ1-2; a weak D match, TRBD1 (6 bases). The CDR3 spans 12 residues. V was shortened by 4 bases and J by 8 bases, with 14 bases between the two germline ends. Germline V gene data show CDR1 as GTSNPN and CDR2 as SVGIG (reference sequence). The CDR3 region is CAWTITGTGYTF. The CDR3 DNA reads as TGTGCCTGGACGATAACAGGGACGGGCTACACCTTC.

With regard to this clonotype: This may arise from a read error, as a much more abundant clone is one base away. This chain links TRBV29-1 with TRBJ2-1, with 12 positions matching TRBD2. The CDR3 is 18 amino acids. CDR1 is SQVTM, CDR2 ANQGSEA, per germline. CDR3 residues: CSVSGGLAGTSSYIEQFF. The CDR3 DNA reads as TGCAGCGTTTCCGGCGGACTAGCGGGGACCAGCTCCTACATTGAGCAGTTCTTC.

The V call is TRBV5-1, the J call TRBJ1-2, with 7 positions matching TRBD1. From germline, CDR1 is SGHRS and CDR2 YFSETQ. The CDR3 runs to 14 residues. The V gene end was trimmed by 6 bases and the J gene end by 5 bases; junction bases not matched to a gene: 10. CDR3 residues: CASNAVGDRYGYTF. CDR3 DNA: TGCGCCAGCAACGCCGTAGGGGACAGATATGGCTACACCTTC.

This clonotype was counted many times. This chain joins TRBV3-1 and TRBJ1-2, with no clear D. This CDR3 region has 15 residues. Germline CDR1 reads LGHDT; CDR2 reads YNNKEL (reference sequence). Trimming removed 0 bases from V and 4 bases from J, with 12 bases in between. CDR3: CASSQDASGFYGYTF. The CDR3 DNA follows: TGTGCCAGCAGCCAAGATGCATCTGGCTTCTATGGCTACACCTTC.

The rearrangement joins TRBV7-2 to TRBJ2-1, with no clear D. The V end was cut by 1 base, the J end by 0 bases, with 13 bases between. Per germline, CDR1 SGHTA and CDR2 FQGNSA. The CDR3 spans 17 residues. The CDR3, as DNA: TGTGCCAGCAGCTTAGTGGGGTTGGGCGGCTCCTACAATGAGCAGTTCTTC. Its protein product is CASSLVGLGGSYNEQFF.

As regards this clonotype: Just one base apart from a much larger clone, this may be a read error. This CDR3 is CVSSHYTGVNTEAFF. DNA for the CDR3: TGTGTCAGCAGCCACTATACGGGGGTGAACACTGAAGCTTTCTTT. The chain links TRBV4-2 to TRBJ1-1; tentative D call: TRBD1 (5 bases). CDR1 and CDR2 from the germline V gene are LGHNA and YNFKEQ. The CDR3 is made up of 15 amino acids.

By share, this clonotype ranks as medium-sized. The chain links TRBV12-3 or TRBV12-4 to TRBJ2-7; 7 bases agree with TRBD2. The V gene end was trimmed by 6 bases and the J gene end by 4 bases; junction bases not matched to a gene: 9. CDR3 size: 14 residues. In DNA, the CDR3 is TGTGCCAGCAGCCCCGGGGAGGGAATATACGAGCAGTACTTC. Protein product: CASSPGEGIYEQYF.

CDR3 coding DNA: TGCGCCAGCAGTCAGACACGCTACGAGCAGTACTTC. Translated, it gives CASSQTRYEQYF. This sequence joins TRBV4-1 and TRBJ2-7, with D unclear. Germline values: CDR1 MGHRA, CDR2 YSYEKL. Trimming cost V 6 bases and J 3 bases, with 9 bases left between them. The CDR3 sequence is 12 residues long.

The genes are TRBV2 and TRBJ2-1; maybe TRBD2 (6 bases). CDR1 SNHLY and CDR2 FYNNEI come from the germline V gene. Between the trimmed V and J ends, which lost 7 bases and 9 bases, there was a span of 16 bases. The CDR3 covers 13 residues. The CDR3 loop reads CASNSGRGAEQFF. The CDR3 bases are TGTGCCAGCAATTCCGGCCGCGGGGCTGAGCAGTTCTTC.

This clonotype was detected only once. A much larger clone differs by one base, so this may be a read error. The J gene is TRBJ1-1, the V gene TRBV18; D is unclear. Per germline, CDR1 KGHSH and CDR2 LQKENI. CDR3 length equals 12 residues. In nucleotides, the CDR3 is TGTGCCGGCTCCATGTCGAACACTGAAGCTTTCTTT. This translates into CAGSMSNTEAFF.

This clonotype was found a few times. The gene calls are TRBV2 and TRBJ1-5; unclear D gene. Germline V gene data show CDR1 as SNHLY and CDR2 as FYNNEI. The CDR3 has 13 residues. V gave up 2 bases and J gave up 7 bases, with 9 bases separating them. The CDR3 coding sequence is TGTGCCAGCAGTGAAAACCAACCCCAGCCCCAGCATTTT. Encoded protein: CASSENQPQPQHF.